The T cell receptor beta chain under discussion was sequenced for a study of blood T cell repertoires in COVID-19. The wider study: Collection of acute and convalescent COVID-19 samples took place in the United States, Italy and Spain.

This CDR3 is 14 amino acids long. From germline, CDR1 is MDHEN and CDR2 SYDVKM. Losses at the gene ends were 8 bases for V and 2 bases for J; bases not matched to a gene: 7. Only in-frame clones appear in the TCRdb table, and some are missing; sequencing was by immunoSEQ multiplex PCR. The sample lists about 240,000 clones; 86% were seen once. The sequenced sample was peripheral blood. This TCR was recovered from a man older than 75 with acute or convalescent COVID-19. The genes are TRBV28 and TRBJ2-5; the match to TRBD1 covers 8 bases. The CDR3 coding sequence is TGTGCCAGCGCTAACGGACAGGGTCAAGAGACCCAGTACTTC. It yields the protein CASANGQGQETQYF.